Following are 6 T cell receptor beta chains from one sample sequenced in a study of response to subunit inactivated influenza vaccine. TCRdb reprocessed the RT-PCR reads with MiXCR, giving one entry per CDR3 protein. The data show about 520,000 distinct CDR3 sequences, with roughly 27% seen just once and 1.9% held by the top ten. This material consisted of CD4+ T cells sorted from PBMCs, taken approximately 5 days after vaccination. These receptor sequences come from a man between 45 and 60 years old who received an inactivated influenza vaccine.

V gene TRBV20-1 combines with J gene TRBJ1-1, with 7 bases lining up with TRBD1. This CDR3 is 15 amino acids long. Per the germline V gene, CDR1 is DFQATT and CDR2 is SNEGSKA (reference sequence). J gave up 3 bases and V 3 bases, and 10 bases lay outside the gene matches. Written as DNA, the CDR3 is TGCAGTGCTAGGGACAGGCGCAGGTGGGACACTGAAGCTTTCTTT. It codes for CSARDRRRWDTEAFF.

This clonotype has a handful of counts. The chain couples TRBV20-1 to TRBJ2-7; 7 bases map to TRBD1. Germline V gene data show CDR1 as DFQATT and CDR2 as SNEGSKA (reference sequence). CDR3 length: 13 residues. V lost 5 bases to trimming and J lost 5 bases; unmatched junction nucleotides: 9. The DNA for the CDR3 is TGCAGTGCTTCGCAGGGGGTTTTTAACGAGCAGTACTTC. Amino acid sequence: CSASQGVFNEQYF.

The chain is built from TRBV11-2 and TRBJ2-1; TRBD2 matches 11 bases. Germline CDR1 SGHAT, CDR2 FQNNGV. The J segment lost 5 bases and the V segment lost 5 bases, leaving 5 bases of the junction unmatched. This CDR3 region has 15 residues. This CDR3 reads CASSVTSGGNNEQFF. The CDR3 DNA reads as TGTGCCAGCAGCGTAACTAGCGGGGGAAACAATGAGCAGTTCTTC.

This clonotype has just a few counts. The CDR3 reads CASSLAYSAGYGYTF. The DNA for the CDR3 is TGTGCCAGCAGCTTAGCGTATTCAGCTGGATATGGCTACACCTTC. The chain joins TRBV7-2 to TRBJ1-2; D is undetermined. V was trimmed by 0 bases and J by 5 bases, leaving 13 bases between them. Germline V gene lookup returns CDR1 SGHTA and CDR2 FQGNSA. The CDR3 totals 15 residues.

This clonotype appeared a few times. The V and J genes are TRBV29-1 and TRBJ2-4, with 12 bases aligning to TRBD1. Looked up from germline, CDR1 is SQVTM and CDR2 is ANQGSEA. J lost 7 bases, V lost 6 bases, and 7 bases had no gene match. This CDR3 has 14 residues. The CDR3 protein is CSVGTGGGRNIQYF. The CDR3 nucleotides are TGCAGCGTCGGGACAGGGGGCGGGAGGAACATTCAGTACTTC.

This clonotype was seen more than once but under ten times. V usage is TRBV10-3 and J usage is TRBJ2-5; tentative D call: TRBD2 (5 bases). This CDR3 contains 13 residues. Germline V gives CDR1 ENHRY, CDR2 SYGVKD. Trimming took 8 bases from V and 5 from J, leaving 15 bases between them. The CDR3 DNA sequence: TGTGCCATCGGCCCAGGAGGAAGGGAGACCCAGTACTTC. Translation: CAIGPGGRETQYF.